The source of this T cell receptor (beta chain) is a study of T cells after yellow fever vaccination. Study background: Preparation of fractions with low cell numbers was performed using SMART-Seq v4 Ultra Low Input.

The sample holds a few counts of this clonotype. The antigen remains undetermined. Making TCR cDNA involved 5'RACE template switching, which added UMIs and a universal primer site. TCRdb recomputed calls from the 5' RACE reads with MiXCR, one row per CDR3 protein. The sample has under 500,000 distinct CDR3 sequences; 18% are singletons. Findings of the study overall: Weaker overall, the secondary response nonetheless peaked faster (day 5 versus 15). Booster sampling recovered most clones from primary vaccination (under 97% CD4, around 88% CD8).

Deletions cut 2 bases from V and 1 base from J, with 5 bases between. This CDR3 has 13 amino acids. Germline V gives CDR1 MNHEY, CDR2 SVGEGT. The receptor's source is a man aged 18 to 30 who received the YFV17D yellow fever vaccine. V is TRBV6-2 or TRBV6-3 and J is TRBJ1-1; D gene unclear. The source material was PBMCs, sampled before the yellow fever booster vaccination. In nucleotides, the CDR3 is TGTGCCAGCAGTTACGTAAAGAACACTGAAGCTTTCTTT. Protein: CASSYVKNTEAFF.